The rows below give T cell receptor beta chains drawn from one sample of a study of T cells expressing NK-cell markers. TCRdb processed the 5' RACE reads again and assigns one entry to each CDR3 protein, with no DNA. The sample table includes 300,000 to 500,000 distinct CDR3 sequences. Sample: blood T cells: a sorted CD56 or NKG2C T cell subset, CD4+ or CD8+ T cells, or bulk PBMC T cells (not recorded which). All receptors derive from a woman aged 45-65 years in good health. CDR3s include the opening cysteine and the closing phenylalanine or tryptophan. The order of the fields is J gene, V gene, CDR3 protein.

TRBJ2-3 TRBV6-2/TRBV6-3 CASRNLAASTDTQYF
TRBJ2-7 TRBV15 CATSSGTLSSYEQYF
TRBJ2-4 TRBV12-5 CASGRAEGIQYF
TRBJ2-5 TRBV10-3 CAISEGLAGGGLETQYF
TRBJ1-4 TRBV10-3 CAISESMERGNEVDEKLFF
TRBJ2-1 TRBV3-1 CASRLAVNSYNEQFF
TRBJ1-1 TRBV6-1 CASRVGHNTEAFF
TRBJ1-2 TRBV24-1 CATSATGTGNYGYTF
TRBJ1-3 TRBV11-3 CASSKKGQTFGNTIYF
TRBJ2-1 TRBV5-1 CASSFQREYNEQFF
TRBJ1-2 TRBV20-1 CSARGPNYGYTF
TRBJ2-1 TRBV20-1 CSARDVLATYNEQFF
TRBJ2-1 TRBV12-3/TRBV12-4 CASSIGAGVWNEQFF
TRBJ2-1 TRBV24-1 CAVGSREGNEQFF
TRBJ1-4 TRBV7-9 CASSLKGGDRTEKLFF
TRBJ2-2 TRBV15 CATSRVTGANTGELFF
TRBJ1-5 TRBV7-3 CASSRDPGQPQHF
TRBJ2-1 TRBV20-1 CSALKREVFPNEQFF
TRBJ2-1 TRBV19 CASRGVRDPTPYNEQFF
TRBJ1-5 TRBV12-3/TRBV12-4 CASSPSMNQPQHF
TRBJ1-3 TRBV12-3/TRBV12-4 CASSLGGAGNTIYF
TRBJ2-6 TRBV30 CAGSTREVSGANVLTF
TRBJ2-2 TRBV6-5 CASRLSSGQGPTGELFF
TRBJ1-5 TRBV4-1 CASSFDSSNQPQHF
TRBJ1-1 TRBV29-1 CSGTGGLGNTEAFF
TRBJ2-5 TRBV2 CASSVRLAGGIQETQYF
TRBJ1-1 TRBV12-3/TRBV12-4 CASSSAARDRDMNTEAFF
TRBJ2-1 TRBV28 CASSIQGQGARSAKRTYNEQFF
TRBJ2-3 TRBV12-3/TRBV12-4 CASSSRGTQKSTDTQYF
TRBJ2-2 TRBV7-6 CASRHGSAGYFGELFF
TRBJ2-1 TRBV20-1 CSARDPAGEGGEQFF
TRBJ2-1 TRBV5-1 CASSLAGGLIDEQFF
TRBJ2-2 TRBV24-1 CATSDFGVGELFF
TRBJ2-3 TRBV12-3/TRBV12-4 CASNSPNTDTQYF
TRBJ2-2 TRBV19 CASSRTPDRGGELFF
TRBJ2-5 TRBV29-1 CSVEGWPGVHFQETQYF
TRBJ2-1 TRBV12-3/TRBV12-4 CASSPSGLDFNNEQFF
TRBJ2-2 TRBV12-3/TRBV12-4 CASSSGLYTGELFF
TRBJ1-2 TRBV19 CASSAETGQGYTF
TRBJ2-1 TRBV12-3/TRBV12-4 CASSFSGINNEQFF
TRBJ2-3 TRBV12-3/TRBV12-4 CASSQASARTDTQYF